This TCR beta chain is from a study of spatial heterogeneity in lung cancer (dated by TCRdb to between 2018 and 2021). For the study in its entirety: Beta-chain transcripts were consistently detected in greater numbers than alpha-chain transcripts, which likely reflects a higher abundance of beta-chain transcripts. Both alpha and beta chains were TCR-sequenced in samples taken at surgery, namely 220 tumor regions, 62 to 65 matched nontumor lung samples and 56 PBMC samples. TCR alpha and beta repertoires were quantitatively compared across multiple tumor regions, matched nontumor lung and blood in non-small cell lung cancer. Nonsynonymous mutation counts, determined by whole-exome sequencing of tumor tissue, were related to features of the TCR repertoire. In the raw uncorrected reads, each unique combination of TCR and UMI appeared on average more than ten times. Points the paper makes about the study in general: Additional single-cell paired TCR alpha and beta sequencing was considered necessary to confirm, at a functional level, the hypothesis that regional TCRs recognize regional mutations. Ubiquitous expanded tumor TCRs were detected in blood more often at tumor resection than at routine follow-up.

The sample's time point label, decoded: sample taken at primary tumor resection. Whole RNA extracted from tumor and nontumor lung tissue, or from cryopreserved PBMC samples, was used for TCR sequencing without cell sorting. Samples were obtained from about 69 patients with early-stage, untreated non-small cell lung cancer from the lung TRACERx cohort. Patients were selected for TCR sequencing only if sufficient RNA was available from at least two tumor regions. This clonotype was seen a handful of times. Its antigen target is currently unknown. It has no much larger one-base neighbor in the sample; base qualities were not kept. Taken from the germline V gene (reference sequence), the CDR1 and CDR2 loops are LGHDT and YNNKEL. V gives up 4 bases and J gives up 6 bases, and the segment between their germline ends measures 8 bases. From the cysteine up to the phenylalanine, the CDR3 has a length of 12 residues. Left in the record is the CDR3 DNA by itself, 36 bases read in frame from the first base.

The library was generated by 5' RACE. Sequencing relied on a NextSeq 500. The TCR library protocol attached a unique molecular identifier to each TCR cDNA molecule to allow correction of PCR and sequencing errors. From the authors' description of their analysis: TCR identification, UMI-based error correction and CDR3 extraction were performed with Decombinator tools. TCRs above a frequency of 2 per 1,000, corresponding to the top 1% of the tumor frequency distribution, were defined as expanded. Each repertoire was subsampled 100 times to 5,000 TCRs, after which Renyi diversity was computed with the R vegan package. CDR3 similarity networks were constructed using string-kernel similarity of amino acid triplets, with links drawn between CDR3s whose pairwise similarity was above 0.82. TCRdb trimmed the raw reads at Q25, called clones with MiXCR and kept productive beta chains. Entries that share a CDR3 protein sequence are merged under the most common genes and DNA. These V and J calls derive from TCRdb rather than the authors' analysis. The sample profile shows 43,000 or so distinct CDR3 sequences; around 6.5% of them were found once. The ten biggest clones cover around two fifths of the sample.

This sequence was found in a female donor with early-stage non-small cell lung cancer. The chain employs TRBV3-1 and TRBJ2-3; no confident D gene assignment can be made. The specimen comprised PBMCs, sampled at surgery. The bases are TGTGCCAGCAGCCTGAACTTGGATACGCAGTATTTT. This encodes CASSLNLDTQYF.